This TCR beta chain was retrieved from a study of cytomegalovirus exposure and HLA in healthy donors (dated by TCRdb to 2017 to 2019). At the level of the whole study: An earlier analysis of around 600 of the donors reported about 250 Gb of sequence data and approximately 110 million unique TCR beta sequences from approximately 180 million T cells. The study was designed to test whether signatures of past pathogen exposure could be identified by cataloging public T cell receptors. A later analysis re-examined previously published TCR beta repertoires from over 500 donors and added high-resolution HLA genotyping to investigate patterns of TCR occurrence. The study combined high-throughput TCR immunosequencing, statistical association of individual TCRs with disease status, and machine learning to predict cytomegalovirus infection status. Genome-wide SNP genotypes for about 60% of the roughly 670 donors were used in a later genetic analysis, which treated that subset as a discovery cohort. Approximately 300 gigabases of sequencing data and around 87 million unique TCR sequences were included in an early release covering 550 to 650 HLA-typed donors. A separate validation cohort of roughly 110 different subjects was used in addition to the 666-subject first cohort. The number of donors typed differed by locus, with roughly 629-640 for A, B, C, DRB1 and DQB1, 522 for DQA1, 600 to 610 for DPA1, and some 440 for DPB1. The T cell repertoires of 666 subjects were profiled by immunosequencing and related to cytomegalovirus serostatus. A handful of DR-DQ haplotypes were handled as single units for association and clustering because linkage in the cohort was strong. Both class I and class II loci were covered by HLA typing, at four-digit resolution. Rather than drawing on any new phenotypic data, the later analysis identified candidate immune exposures from TCR beta sequences and the way those sequences occurred across donors. An earlier analysis of a few hundred of the donors applied high-throughput TCR beta sequencing to assess whether each TCR beta V gene segment acted as functional or pseudogenic. Among several hundred genotyped donors of the cohort, an average of about 240,000 unique TCR beta nucleotide sequences was sequenced per donor, of which 15% to 20% were non-productive. Alongside the repertoire data, information on donor age, sex, ethnicity and CMV serostatus was compiled. Every discovery cohort repertoire had been produced on one sequencing platform. Of the approximately 400 genotyped donors, over 70% fell in the genetic ancestry cluster associated with self-reported Caucasian donors. The research as a whole found: Across donors, most TCR sequences were observed very rarely, whereas some public TCRs were present in many individuals. In a later analysis, most CMV-associated TCR beta chains were found to appear HLA-restricted, with HLA associations seemingly driven largely by CMV exposure. Because the 87-base-pair reads could not distinguish some IMGT-functional V segments, including TRBV6-2 and TRBV6-3, those segments were excluded. In vitro tests confirmed that three of the cytomegalovirus-associated TCR beta chains recognize cytomegalovirus antigens. Only TCR beta chains were sequenced in this cohort, and the absence of alpha or paired-chain data limited detectable features. Because counts were too low, around 18 rarely observed V segments, including chromosome 9 orphons, were left out of the earlier analysis of about 620 of the donors. In a later analysis, some 18,000 TCR beta sequences were associated with specific HLA alleles at a false discovery rate of 0.05. A later analysis reported that several top co-occurrence clusters appeared linked to parvovirus B19, influenza, CMV and Epstein-Barr virus. An earlier analysis of approximately 530 of the donors showed that most TCR beta V segments appeared in productive rearrangements either about 87% or about 30% of the time, which broadly matched IMGT annotations. CMV serostatus was the only immune exposure information available for the cohort. A total of roughly 160 TCR beta chains were listed by the study as associated with cytomegalovirus. Presence/absence analyses assumed roughly uniform sequencing depth across donors, an assumption that may not hold. A later analysis found that TCR association rates varied across HLA loci, with DRB1 alleles showing the most associated TCRs and HLA-C alleles the fewest. The authors suggested that the approach could potentially be extended to other disease states and immunological phenotypes. A further reported finding was that TCR beta sequences accurately predicted the HLA-A and HLA-B alleles for most subjects in the first cohort. HLA typing was unavailable for some donors at each locus, so association tests used only the typed subset. In a later genetic analysis, fewer N-insertions in productive TCRs were reported among donors in an Asian-associated ancestry cluster than the roughly 700-donor mean. When HLA alleles, especially DR and DQ, strongly co-occurred, TCR associations were difficult to assign to individual alleles. A group of highly shared sequence variants was considered likely to be a technical artifact of the sequencing pipeline. A later analysis found that HLA-associated TCR beta chains were more clonally expanded and had lower generation probabilities than equally common non-associated chains. The classifier was reported to diagnose cytomegalovirus status with high specificity and sensitivity in both the original cohort and the validation cohort. An association between a missense DCLRE1C variant and V-gene and J-gene trimming of TCR beta chains was found in a later genetic analysis and replicated in an independent cohort. Linkage disequilibrium might explain the correlated functional status among segregating V segments, but an unknown experimental factor could not be ruled out.

Preparation of the library involved the immunoSEQ multiplex PCR assay. A mixture of 60 forward primers for TCR Vbeta segments and 13 reverse primers for TCR Jbeta segments was used in the multiplex PCR. The CDR3 region of rearranged TCR beta genes was amplified from genomic DNA with a multiplex PCR assay. The Illumina HiSeq System was used to sequence the amplified TCR beta libraries as 87-base-pair reads. Concerning the study's data processing: A later analysis tallied some 79 million unique TCR beta chains across the 700 or so repertoires, and around 9.9 million of those chains were shared by two or more donors. To remove PCR and sequencing errors, raw reads were error-corrected and collapsed into unique sequences using a nearest-neighbor algorithm that merged closely related sequences. Alignment of CDR3 sequences to IMGT reference sequences was used to assign V, D and J gene segments. For a sequence to be retained, a match of at least six nucleotides to both a V gene segment and a J gene segment was required. A rearrangement was called productive if the CDR3 had no stop codons and remained in frame with V and J, and every other rearrangement was called non-productive. CDR3 was defined by IMGT convention, running from the second conserved V-encoded cysteine to the conserved J-encoded phenylalanine. The earlier analysis of about 530 of the donors excluded any sequence lacking an unambiguous match to a single V gene segment. An earlier analysis of a few hundred of the donors called V segments functional above 56.7% productive rearrangements and segregating when the between-donor standard deviation exceeded 5%. A statistical classification framework was built to diagnose cytomegalovirus status from the catalog of TCR beta chain sequences. V and J gene assignment, in a later analysis, came from comparing TCR nucleotide sequences with IMGT/GENE-DB human TR gene sequences. In a later analysis, CDR3 sequences and most-parsimonious VDJ recombination scenarios were assigned using the TCRdist pipeline. In a later analysis, each TCR beta chain was defined by its CDR3 amino acid sequence together with its V-gene family, and reads without a unique V-gene family were excluded. To address suspected cross-contamination and a sequencing artifact, a later analysis removed approximately 590 highly shared, low-generation-probability nucleotide sequences. A later analysis calculated a clonal expansion index for each public chain from normalized within-repertoire ranks of inferred template counts. Generation probabilities in a later analysis came from a VDJ recombination model fitted to out-of-frame rearrangements, and those results were checked against IGoR. A later analysis scored TCR-TCR, TCR-HLA and TCR-CMV co-occurrence with hypergeometric tests, applying a repertoire-size bias correction to TCR pairs. False discovery rates were estimated in a later analysis by permuting HLA or CMV assignments 20 times. A later analysis grouped co-occurring TCRs with DBSCAN, adding TCRdist sequence similarity when clustering within HLA-allele-positive subsets. Co-occurrence clustering excluded repertoires with fewer than 30,000 or more than 120,000 public chains, plus five with anomalous nucleotide sharing. TCRdb carries this immuneACCESS record with in-frame sequences only. Its versions omit some clonotypes, under half of them owing to an unresolved V gene in the studies checked, with the rest unexplained. D and trimming come from the DNA, and the V and J calls and clone size come from that table. This sample is represented by some 250,000 clones; over 80% of them were singletons. Around 5.7% of the sample is taken by the ten largest.

Taken from cysteine to phenylalanine, the CDR3 has 14 residues. Of all the DNA, just the CDR3 is kept, 42 bases in frame from base 1. V gives up 4 bases and J gives up 5 bases, and the segment between their germline ends measures 14 bases. CDR1 and CDR2, per the germline V gene, are LGHNA and YNFKEQ. Of note for this clone: Which antigen it targets is not known. Per-base quality was not reported, and no clone a single base away is much larger than it.

In total, fewer than 750 healthy bone marrow donors made up the cohort. At the time of sampling, all cohort members were nominally healthy, though unrecorded immune exposures were likely present. The donor was CMV seropositive and belonged to the group of some 290 seropositive cohort members. A peripheral blood sample was provided by each donor, and peripheral blood mononuclear cells were used for TCR beta sequencing. The Qiagen DNeasy Blood Extraction Kit was used to extract genomic DNA from the blood cell samples. Sequencing used PBMCs. The sequence was collected from a woman in her forties in good health and CMV-seropositive. The rearranged segments are TRBV4-2 and TRBJ2-5, with no confident D gene call. The CDR3 protein is CASSPSALLETQYF. The nucleotide sequence is given as TGTGCCAGCAGCCCTTCTGCCCTATTGGAGACCCAGTACTTC.